A single sample gave rise to the 16 T cell receptor beta chains below, sequenced in a study of human versus mouse CDR3 diversity and MHC coevolution. Libraries were prepared by immunoSEQ multiplex PCR; TCRdb keeps only in-frame clonotypes and omits some of them. This sample carries just under 60,000 clones, roughly 94% of them seen once, and the ten largest clones take approximately 20%. Sequencing was performed on naive CD4+ T cells from blood. Subset meaning: CD45RO-negative CD62L-positive naive CD4 T cells. Receptors originate from a person in their sixties or seventies in good health.

The rearrangement uses TRBV5-8 and TRBJ1-6, with D perhaps TRBD1 (5 bases). Trimming cost V 6 bases and J 4 bases, with 14 bases left between them. Germline CDR1 is SGHTS and CDR2 is YDEGEE. The CDR3 has 15 amino acids. The chain's CDR3 is CASTLGGNYNSPLHF. The DNA for the CDR3 is TGTGCCAGCACTCTGGGGGGGAATTATAATTCACCCCTCCACTTT.

V is TRBV9 and J is TRBJ2-1, with D maybe TRBD2 (7 bases). The germline V and J ends were trimmed by 0 bases and 5 bases, with 18 bases remaining between them. Germline V gene data show CDR1 as SGDLS and CDR2 as YYNGEE. CDR3 length: 17 amino acids. CDR3 in amino acids: CASSVAGGGGKDNEQFF. Written as DNA, the CDR3 is TGTGCCAGCAGCGTAGCGGGAGGAGGGGGTAAGGACAATGAGCAGTTCTTC.

This chain uses TRBV2 with TRBJ2-1; TRBD2 aligns across 8 bases. The CDR3 runs to 15 residues. Germline V gene data show CDR1 as SNHLY and CDR2 as FYNNEI. V trimming: 2 bases; J trimming: 5 bases; junction bases outside the gene matches: 5. CDR3: CASSETGGSHNEQFF. The CDR3 DNA is TGTGCCAGCAGTGAAACGGGAGGGTCACACAATGAGCAGTTCTTC.

This clone was seen just once. The gene calls are TRBV6-1 and TRBJ2-6; no firm D call. Germline CDR1 is MNHNS and CDR2 is SASEGT. V dropped 6 bases and J dropped 3 bases, with 9 bases sitting between them. CDR3 length equals 14 residues. The CDR3 nucleotides read TGTGCCAGCAGCGCCACTGGTGGGGCCAACGTCCTGACTTTC. Its protein is CASSATGGANVLTF.

The chain carries TRBV5-6 and TRBJ1-2, with D tentatively TRBD1 (5 bases). The germline CDR1 and CDR2 sequences are SGHDT and YYEEEE. CDR3 length: 13 residues. The V end was cut by 1 base, the J end by 3 bases, with 7 bases between. The CDR3 nucleotides read TGTGCCAGCAGCTTGTGGGGGGACTATGGCTACACCTTC. Translated, it gives CASSLWGDYGYTF.

This sequence joins TRBV18 and TRBJ2-1, with 9 positions matching TRBD2. Trimming took 5 bases from V and 4 from J; bases not matched to a gene: 6. Germline V lookup: CDR1 KGHSH, CDR2 LQKENI. The CDR3 covers 15 residues. The DNA of the CDR3 is TGTGCCAGCTCAGCGGGACTAGCACCTTACAATGAGCAGTTCTTC. Protein: CASSAGLAPYNEQFF.

The V gene is TRBV2, the J gene TRBJ1-4, with D tentatively TRBD1 (6 bases). Trimming removed 5 bases at V and 11 bases at J, with 21 bases between. Germline assignment: CDR1 SNHLY and CDR2 FYNNEI. The CDR3 is 15 amino acids. DNA of the CDR3: TGTGCCAGCAGTATTCTCAGGGGTCCTGAGGAGAAACTGTTTTTT. As protein: CASSILRGPEEKLFF.

The V call is TRBV7-9, the J call TRBJ1-1; a weak D match, TRBD1 (6 bases). From germline, CDR1 is SEHNR and CDR2 FQNEAQ (reference sequence). V lost 2 bases and J 4 bases, leaving 14 bases between the germline ends. CDR3 size: 15 residues. This CDR3 is CASSLRGRGPTEAFF. The CDR3 DNA sequence: TGTGCCAGCAGCTTAAGGGGGAGGGGCCCCACTGAAGCTTTCTTT.

V is TRBV19 and J is TRBJ2-7; 10 nucleotides line up with TRBD1. V shed 10 bases, J shed 6 bases, and the junction held 9 bases outside the gene matches. The germline V gene encodes CDR1 LNHDA and CDR2 SQIVND (reference sequence). This CDR3 spans 13 amino acids. Here the CDR3 DNA reads TGTGCCACCTCCGGGACAGGGGTTGGCGAGCAGTACTTC. It encodes CATSGTGVGEQYF.

This rearrangement joins TRBV10-3 to TRBJ1-2; 8 bases are a match to TRBD1. V lost 2 bases to trimming and J lost 7 bases; unmatched junction nucleotides: 9. Germline V CDR1 and CDR2: ENHRY, SYGVKD. The CDR3 has 15 amino acids. Here the CDR3 DNA reads TGTGCCATCAGTGAGCACCGTGAACAGGGGGTTGGCTACACCTTC. Its translation is CAISEHREQGVGYTF.

This clone occurred once. The chain uses TRBV4-1 and TRBJ2-2; the match to TRBD2 covers 10 bases. Germline CDR1 and CDR2: MGHRA and YSYEKL. V lost 2 bases and J lost 4; bases outside the gene matches: 10. CDR3 size: 18 residues. The CDR3 sequence: CASSQYTGGLARTGELFF. As DNA, the CDR3 is TGCGCCAGCAGCCAATACACCGGGGGACTAGCGCGCACCGGGGAGCTGTTTTTT.

The J gene is TRBJ2-3, the V gene TRBV14, with D unresolved. Deletions cut 4 bases from V and 2 bases from J, with 4 bases between. CDR1 and CDR2 from the germline V gene are SGHDN and FVKESK. The CDR3 loop spans 12 amino acids. The DNA of the CDR3 is TGTGCCAGCAGCCTTTACACAGATACGCAGTATTTT. Its translation: CASSLYTDTQYF.

The rearrangement joins TRBV5-3 to TRBJ1-4; TRBD1 agrees at 11 bases. TRBV5-3 is noted as an ORF with a role that remains uncertain. V trimming: 4 bases; J trimming: 0 bases; junction bases outside the gene matches: 2. The CDR3 runs 16 residues. Written as DNA, the CDR3 is TGTGCCAGAAGCACGGGACAGGGGGCAACTAATGAAAAACTGTTTTTT. Amino acids: CARSTGQGATNEKLFF.

As regards this clone: The identical CDR3 is also encoded by other nucleotide sequences in the sample. This chain joins TRBV18 and TRBJ1-1; 7 bases agree with TRBD1. V was clipped by 1 base and J by 1 base; unmatched bases: 3. The CDR3 extends over 15 amino acids. From germline, CDR1 is KGHSH and CDR2 LQKENI. The CDR3 nucleotides read TGTGCCAGCTCACCACAGGGACAGTCGAACACTGAAGCTTTCTTT. This sequence encodes CASSPQGQSNTEAFF.

CDR3 protein: CASSLPSRYEQYF. The CDR3 DNA reads as TGTGCCAGCAGTTTACCCTCCCGGTACGAGCAGTACTTC. The rearrangement links TRBV28 to TRBJ2-7; no clear D gene. V lost 2 bases, J lost 4 bases, and 9 bases lay in between. Germline V CDR1 and CDR2: MDHEN, SYDVKM. This CDR3 has 13 amino acids.

The V call is TRBV23-1, the J call TRBJ2-2; 12 nucleotides align to TRBD2. TRBV23-1 is annotated as an ORF whose role is uncertain. Unmatched junction bases numbered 8, after V lost 4 bases and J lost 5 bases. There are 17 residues in the CDR3. CDR3 bases: TGCGCCAGCAGTCCCAGACTAGCGGGAGCCCGGACCGGGGAGCTGTTTTTT. Residues: CASSPRLAGARTGELFF.